These 9 T cell receptor beta chains came from one sample sequenced in a study of graft-versus-host responses after intestinal transplantation. No antigen is known for these receptors. Sequenced by immunoSEQ multiplex PCR; TCRdb stores in-frame clones only, minus some. The profile shows about 110,000 clones, 80% to 90% of them singletons. Sequences were derived from unstimulated CD4+ T cells sorted from spleen or lymph node cells, sampled before transplant. The receptors were gathered from a human donor who was the organ donor for an intestinal transplant.

The CDR3 region is CASNPLAGGPRGNEQFF. CDR3 DNA sequence: TGTGCCAGCAATCCACTAGCGGGGGGGCCCAGAGGCAATGAGCAGTTCTTC. The chain joins TRBV2 to TRBJ2-1, with 13 nucleotides matching TRBD2. Trimming at V came to 7 bases and at J to 6 bases, leaving 12 bases not matched to a gene. CDR3 length: 17 residues. The germline V gene encodes CDR1 SNHLY and CDR2 FYNNEI.

V is TRBV18 and J is TRBJ2-7; D unresolved. Germline values: CDR1 KGHSH, CDR2 LQKENI. V was trimmed by 0 bases and J by 2 bases, leaving 11 bases between them. The length of the CDR3 is 15 residues. The CDR3 sequence: CASSPPGQRAYEQYF. In DNA, the CDR3 is TGTGCCAGCTCACCACCGGGCCAGCGAGCCTACGAGCAGTACTTC.

The CDR3 DNA reads TGTGCCATCAGCGCGAACAGGAAGGATGTATGGGCTTTCTTT. It specifies CAISANRKDVWAFF. The genes are TRBV10-3 and TRBJ1-1; tentatively, D is TRBD1 (5 bases). The CDR3 totals 14 residues. Trimming cost V 6 bases and J 11 bases, with 22 bases left between them. The germline gives CDR1 ENHRY, CDR2 SYGVKD.

The CDR3 DNA reads TGTGCCAGCAGCACCTCCGGGACTAGCGGAATAGTCTACAATGAGCAGTTCTTC. This codes for CASSTSGTSGIVYNEQFF. J is TRBJ2-1 and V is TRBV5-8; 11 nucleotides agree with TRBD2. The V gene end was trimmed by 4 bases and the J gene end by 3 bases; junction bases not matched to a gene: 12. This CDR3 is 18 amino acids long. Germline V gives CDR1 SGHTS, CDR2 YDEGEE.

The CDR3 here is CASSLAGILAKNIQYF. As DNA, the CDR3 is TGTGCCAGCAGCTTAGCGGGGATTCTAGCCAAAAACATTCAGTACTTC. The V and J genes are TRBV11-3 and TRBJ2-4, with a possible D match to TRBD2 (5 bases). V lost 1 base, J lost 0 bases, and 10 bases lay in between. CDR1 is SGHNT and CDR2 is YENEEA in the germline V gene. The CDR3 loop spans 16 amino acids.

Remarks on this clone: At one boundary the junction diverges from the germline segment, which might be a read error. The rearrangement links TRBV7-9 to TRBJ1-1; D is unclear. The CDR3 length is 10 residues. Germline V gives CDR1 SEHNR, CDR2 FQNEAQ (reference sequence). Here the CDR3 reads CASSFTQAFF. CDR3 sequence (DNA): TGTGCCAGCAGCTTCACTCAAGCTTTCTTT. The full variable domain, with the rest looked up from reference TRBV7-9 and TRBJ1-1, is DTGVSQNPRHKITKRGQNVTFRCDPISEHNRLYWYRQTLGQGPEFLTYFQNEAQLEKSRLLSDRFSAERPKGSFSTLEIQRTEQGDSAMYLCASSFTQAFFGQGTRLTVV.

The chain joins TRBV19 to TRBJ2-5; D is possibly TRBD1 (5 bases). Trimming removed 6 bases at V and 2 bases at J, with 10 bases between. The CDR3 totals 13 residues. Germline CDR1 LNHDA, CDR2 SQIVND (reference sequence). The CDR3 nucleotides read TGTGCCAGTAGGCGGCCAGGGCAAGAGACCCAGTACTTC. Encoded protein: CASRRPGQETQYF.

The chain is built from TRBV19 and TRBJ2-1; TRBD2 agrees at 14 bases. The CDR3 sequence is 18 residues long. Germline values: CDR1 LNHDA, CDR2 SQIVND (reference sequence). The V gene end was trimmed by 6 bases and the J gene end by 9 bases; junction bases not matched to a gene: 16. CDR3 in amino acids: CASRRLLGGTSGSPEQFF. The CDR3 region has the DNA TGTGCCAGTAGACGTTTATTAGGTGGGACTAGCGGGAGTCCTGAGCAGTTCTTC.

The chain carries TRBV4-3 and TRBJ2-7, with D tentatively TRBD2 (6 bases). The CDR3 runs 14 residues. Germline-derived CDR1 and CDR2 are LGHNA and YSLEER. V lost 4 bases and J 0 bases, leaving 10 bases between the germline ends. The CDR3 bases are TGCGCCAGCAGCCGAGATAGCGGCTCCTACGAGCAGTACTTC. Protein product: CASSRDSGSYEQYF.